These 8 T cell receptor beta chains came from one sample sequenced in a study of blood T cell repertoires in COVID-19 (dated by TCRdb to about 2020). Libraries were made using the immunoSEQ multiplex PCR assay. The immuneACCESS repertoire file appears here via TCRdb, limited to in-frame rearrangements. These files lack a portion of the clones; in checked studies, under half of the deficit traces to unresolved V genes, and the cause of the others is not known. The sample table shows 150,000 to 200,000 clones, and around 80% are seen once. The ten largest make up 5% to 6% of the sample. What was sequenced was PBMCs or T cells enriched from blood (not recorded which). The source is a man aged 35-49 years who had recovered from COVID-19.

The rearrangement uses TRBV7-3 and TRBJ1-2; the D is unclear. The length of the CDR3 is 15 residues. Germline V gene lookup returns CDR1 SGHTA and CDR2 FQGTGA. V was pared by 1 base and J by 4 bases, with 13 bases between. The chain's CDR3 is CASSLIGGSSYGYTF. In DNA, the CDR3 is TGTGCCAGCAGCTTAATAGGCGGTAGTAGCTATGGCTACACCTTC. The full variable domain, with the rest looked up from reference TRBV7-3 and TRBJ1-2, is GAGVSQTPSNKVTEKGKYVELRCDPISGHTALYWYRQSLGQGPEFLIYFQGTGAADDSGLPNDRFFAVRPEGSVSTLKIQRTERGDSAVYLCASSLIGGSSYGYTFGSGTRLTVV.

This CDR3 is CASSLGQGEQFF. CDR3 nucleotides: TGTGCCAGCAGCCTCGGACAGGGTGAGCAGTTCTTC. V usage is TRBV11-3 and J usage is TRBJ2-1, with 8 bases aligning to TRBD1. The V and J ends lost 5 bases and 9 bases, in that order; junction bases with no gene match: 3. The CDR3 is 12 residues long. Germline values: CDR1 SGHNT, CDR2 YENEEA.

The rearrangement links TRBV14 to TRBJ2-2; D ambiguous. The CDR3 spans 14 residues. Germline CDR1 reads SGHDN; CDR2 reads FVKESK. Trimming removed 4 bases at V and 1 base at J, with 7 bases between. CDR3: CASSPMKNTGELFF. DNA of the CDR3: TGTGCCAGCAGCCCTATGAAGAACACCGGGGAGCTGTTTTTT.

V is TRBV4-2 and J is TRBJ1-6, with D perhaps matching TRBD1 (5 bases). The germline CDR1 and CDR2 sequences are LGHNA and YNFKEQ. The CDR3 consists of 15 residues. The ends were cut back, 1 base at V and 10 bases at J, with 14 bases in the middle. The CDR3 reads CASSQGGQGGSPLHF. In DNA, the CDR3 is TGTGCCAGCAGCCAAGGAGGTCAGGGAGGGTCACCCCTCCACTTT.

The chain is built from TRBV5-1 and TRBJ2-1, with TRBD2 matching over 10 bases. Germline CDR1 and CDR2: SGHRS and YFSETQ. CDR3 size: 13 residues. Trimming removed 5 bases from V and 8 bases from J; junction bases left unmatched: 4. As DNA, the CDR3 is TGCGCCAGCAGGGTCGGACTAGCGGATGAGCAGTTCTTC. Protein product: CASRVGLADEQFF.

J is TRBJ1-1 and V is TRBV18, with TRBD1 identical over 8 bases. Germline-derived CDR1 and CDR2 are KGHSH and LQKENI. The CDR3 length is 15 residues. V gave up 3 bases and J gave up 3 bases; unmatched junction bases: 6. CDR3 protein: CASSPQNRGDTEAFF. CDR3 sequence (DNA): TGTGCCAGCTCACCGCAGAACAGGGGGGACACTGAAGCTTTCTTT.

A remark on this clone: At one end the junction does not follow the germline gene, possibly because of a read error. V is TRBV6-5 and J is TRBJ2-7; TRBD2 is a possible D gene (5 bases). This CDR3 region has 16 residues. Germline V gene sequence: CDR1 MNHEY, CDR2 SVGAGI. CDR3 protein: CASSYSPKRSSNEQYF. CDR3 sequence (DNA): TGTGCCAGCAGTTACTCCCCAAAGCGGTCCTCCAACGAGCAGTACTTC.

This clone was detected a few times. This rearrangement joins TRBV14 to TRBJ2-7; a possible D gene is TRBD2 (6 bases). This CDR3 is 13 amino acids long. CDR1 and CDR2 (germline): SGHDN, FVKESK. Between the trimmed V and J ends, which lost 4 bases and 6 bases, there was a span of 13 bases. The DNA for the CDR3 is TGTGCCAGCAGCCCCGGACCAGCGGGCGAGCAGTACTTC. Protein sequence: CASSPGPAGEQYF.